This TCR beta chain was recovered during a study of regulatory T cells in long-lasting Graves disease (dated by TCRdb to the early 2020s). Regarding the study in general: Persistent Graves' disease was defined as persistently positive TSH receptor autoantibodies together with antithyroid drug treatment for over 5 years. A total of roughly 35 samples underwent TCR sequencing: approximately 13 from persistent and approximately 20 from newly diagnosed Graves' disease patients. In the clinical cohort, patients with persistent Graves' disease had used antithyroid drugs for an average of around ten years. The study was registered as a clinical trial and conducted in China. This study used TCR sequencing and RNA sequencing of peripheral blood to compare persistent Graves' disease patients against newly diagnosed Graves' disease patients.

Interpreted using the paper, the time point label stands for: persistent/refractory GD, antithyroid drugs over 5 years with positive TRAb. RNA was extracted from PBMCs in TRIzol for both TCR sequencing and RNA sequencing. The diagnosis of Graves' disease was made according to American Thyroid Association guidelines. Patients were recruited from an endocrinology department in Xi'an, China. Each patient gave around 9.2 milliliters of peripheral blood, collected in an EDTA anticoagulant tube. Ficoll Paque Plus density gradient separation was used to isolate PBMCs, and no further T cell sorting was performed. An Agilent 2100 Bioanalyzer and agarose gel were used to check RNA quality, and a NanoDrop 2000 was used to measure RNA concentration. The paper's findings and limits, for the study overall: The authors noted that the small sample size was a limitation that may lower accuracy. Only the TCR beta chain was sequenced and analyzed. Compared with newly diagnosed patients, patients with persistent Graves' disease had lower TCR Shannon entropy and fewer highly expanded clones, which suggests clonal expansion. A larger number of public clonotypes was shared among persistent patients (under 3,000) than among newly diagnosed patients (around 870). Preferential use of TRBV28, TRBJ1-2 and TRBJ2-5 was observed in persistent disease, whereas TRBV20-1 and TRBJ2-1 were favored in newly diagnosed disease. Because the primary lesion, thyroid tissue, could not be accessed, the study looked at peripheral blood alone.

Libraries were made using multiplex PCR. Sequenced using an Illumina HiSeq 4000. iRepertoire HTBI primers and Arm-PCR amplification of CDR3 regions were used to construct TCR beta libraries. Before sequencing, the PCR products went through gel purification. For the original study's pipeline: Gene usage analysis of CDR3 amino acid clonotypes used the roughly 62 TRBV and approximately 13 TRBJ segments found across samples. COPE and FqMerger were used to merge filtered high-quality paired reads into contigs. BLAST was used to align contigs to IMGT TRBV, TRBD and TRBJ reference genes, and CDR3 was defined according to IMGT. Clonotypes above 0.1% frequency were classified as highly expanded clones. Repertoire diversity was measured by Shannon entropy, and V-J evenness by the Gini coefficient. A clonotype found in more than one individual was treated as public. TCRdb handled the public reads itself, with Q25 trimming in fastp and clone calling in MiXCR, and kept productive beta chains. Duplicate CDR3 protein sequences are folded into a single record with the most common DNA and genes. The V and J calls, along with clone size, are taken from TCRdb and not from the paper's own processing. Across this sample there are around 400,000 distinct CDR3 sequences, with under 25% seen only once. The ten largest account for 14% of the sample.

The V end gives up 5 bases and the J end 7 bases, leaving 21 bases in the junction not matched to a gene. Its CDR3 holds 20 amino acids, cysteine through phenylalanine. Left in the record is the CDR3 DNA by itself, 60 bases read in frame from the first base. With regard to this clonotype: It lacks a known antigen. There are no base qualities to consult, and no much larger clone falls within one base.

This sequence was found in a female donor with Graves disease. The sample here was peripheral blood mononuclear cells (PBMCs), taken when the disease was refractory, from a patient treated with antithyroid drugs. This chain joins TRBV12-3 or TRBV12-4 to TRBJ2-2, with 11 bases matching TRBD2. The CDR3 region reads CASSLRGQMVSGRAGGELFF. Read as DNA, the sequence is TGTGCCAGCAGTCTAAGGGGGCAAATGGTTAGCGGGAGGGCCGGCGGGGAGCTGTTTTTT.